The T cell receptor (beta chain) described here comes from a study of early T cells in non-severe SARS-CoV-2 infection. Overall study context: The input, bulk RNA from unsorted whole blood, was sequenced, and chains were unpaired. Regarding the study as a whole: There was a bias toward anti-spike CD8 responses in VDJdb matching, which missed private and CD4 specificities.

This clonotype was counted at least ten times. Antigen specificity is unknown. Individual cDNA molecules received unique molecular identifiers. One entry per CDR3 protein results from TCRdb running MiXCR on the 5' RACE reads. The sample includes under 70,000 distinct CDR3 sequences, more than 12% seen only once; the top ten take 9% to 10%. The V gene's germline CDR1 is DFQATT and CDR2 SNEGSKA (reference sequence). The V segment lost 6 bases and the J segment 0 bases; nucleotides outside the gene matches: 10. CDR3 length: 18 residues. This receptor was identified in an adult who was a healthcare worker with PCR-confirmed SARS-CoV-2 infection or an uninfected control (not recorded which). This chain joins TRBV20-1 and TRBJ2-2; TRBD2 aligns across 13 bases. This specimen consisted of whole blood, obtained at baseline. CDR3 residues: CSADPGLAGASNTGELFF. The CDR3, as DNA: TGCAGTGCCGACCCCGGACTAGCGGGGGCTTCGAACACCGGGGAGCTGTTTTTT.